This TCR beta chain stems from a study of control samples from healthy donors and cancer patients. The CDR3 has 16 amino acids. CDR1 LGHNA and CDR2 YNFKEQ come from the germline V gene. Trimming at V came to 0 bases and at J to 4 bases, leaving 6 bases not matched to a gene. Using immunoSEQ multiplex PCR, the repertoire was profiled, and TCRdb retains in-frame clones only, with some absent. The sample records under 200,000 clones, less than 95% being singletons. This sequence joins TRBV4-2 and TRBJ2-5; TRBD1 agrees at 9 bases. The TCR was taken from a man in his 60s with colorectal cancer. The material sequenced was PBMCs. This CDR3 reads CASSQDWTGEGETQYF. Written as DNA, the CDR3 is TGTGCCAGCAGCCAAGATTGGACAGGGGAGGGAGAGACCCAGTACTTC.